The text below deals with one TCR beta chain. This clonotype has a handful of counts. The clone's antigen remains unknown. Base qualities were left out, and no much larger clone turns up one base away. Sequences SEHNR (CDR1) and FQNEAQ (CDR2) are obtained from the germline V gene (reference sequence). V lost 5 bases and J lost 8 bases; the stretch between them is 16 bases long. The CDR3 starts with the cysteine, ends with the phenylalanine, and has 15 residues. The DNA shown is the 45-base CDR3, in frame from base 1. This sample is drawn from a study of CD8+CD57+ T cells in acquired aplastic anemia (dated by TCRdb to the late 2010s). At the level of the whole study: A CD8+CD57+ expansion meant a frequency higher than the mean frequency seen in healthy subjects. General study outcomes and caveats: Around 30 CD8+ CDR3 sequences were found in both patients and controls but appeared to be highly expressed in patients and within the immunodominant clones of the patients. In patients, decreased diversity was observed in CD8+CD57+ cells compared with total CD4+ and CD8+ cell pools. CD8+ Simpson's diversity did not differ significantly between patients and healthy controls (P=0.060).

Genomic DNA was used as template for profiling of TCR beta VDJ combinations and CDR3 sequences. TCR repertoire sequencing was run on an Illumina HiSeq 2000. Per the original workflow: Repertoires were assessed using TRBV/TRBJ rearrangement plots, CDR3 size and DJ length profiles, and Simpson's diversity index. The most abundant DNA sequence in the deep sequencing data was defined as the immunodominant clone. CDR3 amino acid sequences were screened for sharing across subjects and compared with published repertoires and the VDJdb database. The public reads were reprocessed in TCRdb via fastp at Q25 and MiXCR, keeping in-frame beta chains. CDR3 protein duplicates are merged, each entry listing the most common genes and DNA. V and J calls and clone size were set by TCRdb, not the authors. For this sample the table gives 15,000 to 20,000 distinct CDR3 sequences, of which roughly 37% were detected only once. In total, the top ten clones hold approximately 86% of the sample.

Expansion of CD8+CD57+ cells had been shown by flow cytometry in the patients chosen for sequencing. CD8+CD57+ effector memory cells were additionally sequenced from 2 of the 12 patients who had enough cells. All patients had severe acquired aplastic anemia diagnosed by International Study of Aplastic Anemia and Agranulocytosis and Camitta criteria. At the time blood was sampled, none of the patients had received any therapy. CD8+CD57+ cells were bead-enriched, yielding a mean of 1.6 ug of DNA. TCR repertoires of sorted CD4+ and CD8+ blood T cells from severe aplastic anemia patients and healthy subjects were deep-sequenced in the study. In the USA, patient enrollment took place under clinicaltrials.gov protocols 00001620, 01623167, 00001397, 00071045, 00081523 and 00961064. Ficoll-Paque density gradient centrifugation was used to isolate peripheral blood mononuclear cells.

The clonotype originates from a human donor with aplastic anemia. The sequenced sample consisted of CD8+CD57+ T cells sorted from PBMCs. The sample's cell subset or site label, in plain terms: bead-enriched CD8+CD57+ effector memory T cells from SAA patients. Here the chain combines TRBV7-9 and TRBJ1-6, with the D segment identity uncertain. The DNA reads as follows: TGTGCCAGCAGCCTCAGACTGGATGCCGATTCACCCCTCCACTTT. Translated, this is CASSLRLDADSPLHF.